Sequencing of this TCR beta chain was carried out in a study of blood T cell repertoires in COVID-19. In the study overall: Material from acute and convalescent COVID-19 was sourced from the United States, Italy and Spain. Nucleic acid was either cDNA or gDNA, and it came from T cells, B-cell-depleted T cells, or PBMCs.

Looked up from germline, CDR1 is SNHLY and CDR2 is FYNNEI. Trimming took 1 base from V and 7 from J; bases not matched to a gene: 3. The CDR3 is 14 residues long. How the authors handled the data: Estimation of nucleated cell counts relied on the amplification of reference gene primers. The table came from immunoSEQ multiplex PCR; TCRdb's copy has only in-frame clones and leaves some out. D and trimming were read from the DNA, whereas the V and J calls and clone size are those reported in that table. The sample has 380,000 or so clones, more than 80% seen once; the top ten hold 1.2%. The receptor was derived from a man aged 40-49 years with acute or convalescent COVID-19. The genes are TRBV2 and TRBJ1-4; 7 bases map to TRBD1. The sequencing input was peripheral blood. In DNA form, the CDR3 reads TGTGCCAGCAGTGAAGGACAGGGAGTTGAAAAACTGTTTTTT. It translates to CASSEGQGVEKLFF.